Each of the 10 T cell receptor beta chains below was sequenced from the same sample in a study of cytomegalovirus exposure and HLA in healthy donors. PCR involved 60 Vbeta and 13 Jbeta primers. Sequenced by immunoSEQ multiplex PCR; TCRdb stores in-frame clones only, minus some. This table has just over 60,000 clones, roughly 86% appearing once. Specimen: PBMCs. These receptors came from a young man in good health and CMV-seronegative.

This clone was seen once. The V and J genes are TRBV9 and TRBJ1-5, with D hard to call. Germline-derived CDR1 and CDR2 are SGDLS and YYNGEE. V lost 3 bases to trimming and J lost 3 bases, with 13 bases between them. There are 15 residues in the CDR3. In DNA form, the CDR3 reads TGTGCCAGCAGCGCTTCGGACTTTACCAATCAGCCCCAGCATTTT. Its protein product is CASSASDFTNQPQHF.

This chain links TRBV28 with TRBJ2-5, with a weak D call TRBD1 (6 bases). Germline values: CDR1 MDHEN, CDR2 SYDVKM. The CDR3 has 14 amino acids. The CDR3 loop is CAIRGPGAAETQYF. The DNA for the CDR3 is TGTGCTATACGAGGGCCAGGGGCGGCGGAGACCCAGTACTTC.

The chain recombines TRBV6-1 with TRBJ2-1, with D possibly matching TRBD1 (6 bases). CDR3 length equals 15 residues. V lost 6 bases to trimming and J lost 0 bases, with 12 bases between them. The germline gives CDR1 MNHNS, CDR2 SASEGT. CDR3 nucleotides: TGTGCCAGCAGGGGATGGACAGACTCCTACAATGAGCAGTTCTTC. Its translation: CASRGWTDSYNEQFF.

The V gene is TRBV28, the J gene TRBJ2-3, with 7 bases lining up with TRBD2. Per germline, CDR1 MDHEN and CDR2 SYDVKM. The J segment lost 0 bases and the V segment lost 5 bases, leaving 5 bases of the junction unmatched. The CDR3 spans 15 residues. DNA for the CDR3: TGTGCCAGCAGTCCCTGGCGGGGGAGCACAGATACGCAGTATTTT. Residues: CASSPWRGSTDTQYF.

The chain combines TRBV7-9 with TRBJ2-3; 7 nucleotides align to TRBD1. This CDR3 has 15 residues. Per the germline V gene, CDR1 is SEHNR and CDR2 is FQNEAQ (reference sequence). J was trimmed by 1 base and V by 5 bases; bases with no gene match: 6. CDR3 in amino acids: CASSGTVPRTDTQYF. Written as DNA, the CDR3 is TGTGCCAGCAGCGGGACAGTCCCTCGCACAGATACGCAGTATTTT.

This sequence joins TRBV4-1 and TRBJ1-6; D is ambiguous. From germline, CDR1 is MGHRA and CDR2 YSYEKL. Trimming removed 9 bases from V and 10 bases from J, with 16 bases in between. CDR3 size: 13 residues. The CDR3 sequence: CASSLPPRSPLHF. In nucleotides, the CDR3 is TGCGCCAGTTCGCTTCCCCCCAGGTCACCCCTCCACTTT.

Notes on this clone: The sample has other DNA sequences that encode this CDR3 too. The chain links TRBV4-1 to TRBJ2-3, with 8 bases identical to TRBD2. V shed 4 bases, J shed 5 bases, and the junction held 11 bases outside the gene matches. Per germline, CDR1 MGHRA and CDR2 YSYEKL. The CDR3 is made up of 16 amino acids. The CDR3 bases are TGCGCCAGCAGCCCCTTACGGGGGGGAGCGGTAGATACGCAGTATTTT. Protein: CASSPLRGGAVDTQYF.

The rearrangement joins TRBV6-5 to TRBJ1-1; no reliable D call. The CDR3 runs to 14 residues. Germline V gene data show CDR1 as MNHEY and CDR2 as SVGAGI. V was cut by 1 base and J by 0 bases, with 6 bases left in between. CDR3 amino acids: CASSYLYMNTEAFF. CDR3 nucleotides: TGTGCCAGCAGTTACTTATACATGAACACTGAAGCTTTCTTT.

The V call is TRBV14, the J call TRBJ2-5; D possibly corresponds to TRBD2 (6 bases). The germline gives CDR1 SGHDN, CDR2 FVKESK. The CDR3 runs 15 residues. V lost 4 bases and J 5 bases, leaving 17 bases between the germline ends. Here the CDR3 reads CASSPGLYLGETQYF. CDR3 bases: TGTGCCAGCAGCCCGGGACTCTACTTGGGGGAGACCCAGTACTTC.

This sequence joins TRBV18 and TRBJ1-1; no reliable D call. V was shortened by 5 bases and J by 4 bases, with 14 bases between the two germline ends. The germline CDR1 and CDR2 sequences are KGHSH and LQKENI. The length of the CDR3 is 14 residues. In DNA form, the CDR3 reads TGTGCCAGCTCAGTAAGCGGGCTAGGCACTGAAGCTTTCTTT. Protein sequence: CASSVSGLGTEAFF.